Following are 26 T cell receptor beta chains from one sample sequenced in a study of blood T cell repertoires in COVID-19. Repertoires were generated with immunoSEQ multiplex PCR, while TCRdb's copy carries only in-frame clones and drops some. Here the sample spans approximately 130,000 clones, 80% to 90% being singletons. Sequencing input: peripheral blood. These TCRs come from a human donor in a cohort sampled during active COVID-19.

This clone has more than one count but fewer than ten. This rearrangement joins TRBV29-1 to TRBJ1-2; TRBD1 matches 7 bases. This CDR3 has 12 amino acids. Germline CDR1 is SQVTM and CDR2 is ANQGSEA. V shed 4 bases and J 4 bases; nucleotides not matched to a gene: 3. DNA of the CDR3: TGCAGCGTTGGACAGGGACCCTATGGCTACACCTTC. Translation gives CSVGQGPYGYTF.

The chain uses TRBV18 and TRBJ1-2; 9 bases agree with TRBD1. The J segment lost 2 bases and the V segment lost 3 bases, leaving 7 bases of the junction unmatched. Germline V gene sequence: CDR1 KGHSH, CDR2 LQKENI. This CDR3 spans 16 amino acids. This chain's CDR3 is CASSPTGQGTNYGYTF. The CDR3 nucleotides read TGTGCCAGCTCACCGACGGGACAGGGAACCAACTATGGCTACACCTTC.

The rearrangement joins TRBV6-5 to TRBJ2-7, with TRBD1 as a possible D gene (6 bases). The germline V and J ends were trimmed by 6 bases and 2 bases, with 14 bases remaining between them. CDR3 size: 14 residues. The germline V gene has CDR1 MNHEY and CDR2 SVGAGI. CDR3 amino acids: CASRNRDTTYEQYF. CDR3 nucleotide sequence: TGTGCCAGCAGAAACCGGGACACTACCTACGAGCAGTACTTC.

The genes are TRBV19 and TRBJ1-2; TRBD1 aligns across 8 bases. The CDR3 spans 14 residues. Trimming cost V 6 bases and J 5 bases; bases outside gene matches: 8. The germline gives CDR1 LNHDA, CDR2 SQIVND (reference sequence). The CDR3 coding sequence is TGTGCCAGTAGACCTGACAGGGGTTCTTATGGCTACACCTTC. Its protein is CASRPDRGSYGYTF.

This clone was picked up many times. V is TRBV7-2 and J is TRBJ2-7; no clear D gene. Trimming left V 0 bases short and J 2 bases short, with 5 bases between. Germline CDR1 reads SGHTA; CDR2 reads FQGNSA. This CDR3 is built from 13 residues. This chain's CDR3 is CASSLASPYEQYF. The CDR3 DNA sequence: TGTGCCAGCAGCTTAGCTAGCCCCTACGAGCAGTACTTC.

This clone has more than one count but fewer than ten. This chain links TRBV7-6 with TRBJ1-1; D is unclear. This CDR3 region has 13 residues. Trimming pared 4 bases from V and 4 bases from J, leaving 10 bases between. Per germline, CDR1 SGHVS and CDR2 FNYEAQ. The DNA of the CDR3 is TGTGCCAGCAGCTCTACCCCGGGCACTGAAGCTTTCTTT. Translation: CASSSTPGTEAFF.

This sequence joins TRBV10-2 and TRBJ1-2; tentatively, D is TRBD1 (6 bases). Trimming shortened V by 2 bases and J by 0 bases, and 7 bases separated the two germline ends. Germline CDR1 reads WSHSY; CDR2 reads SAAADI. The CDR3 extends over 14 amino acids. This CDR3 is CASSEGTPNYGYTF. The CDR3 DNA is TGCGCCAGCAGTGAGGGGACACCTAACTATGGCTACACCTTC.

This clone has a handful of counts. The V gene is TRBV7-2, the J gene TRBJ1-4; D is perhaps TRBD1 (5 bases). With 3 bases removed from V and 10 bases from J, the gap between germline ends came to 9 bases. CDR1 SGHTA and CDR2 FQGNSA come from the germline V gene. This CDR3 spans 12 amino acids. The CDR3 nucleotides are TGTGCCAGCAGCTTTCAGGGAGGAAAACTGTTTTTT. Translation gives CASSFQGGKLFF.

V usage is TRBV9 and J usage is TRBJ1-5, with D tentatively TRBD1 (6 bases). Looked up from germline, CDR1 is SGDLS and CDR2 is YYNGEE. The ends were cut back, 2 bases at V and 1 base at J, with 22 bases in the middle. The CDR3 extends over 19 amino acids. This CDR3 is CASSVGPFNRALSNQPQHF. In nucleotides, the CDR3 is TGTGCCAGCAGCGTTGGTCCCTTCAACAGGGCCTTAAGCAATCAGCCCCAGCATTTT. Using reference TRBV9 and TRBJ1-5 for the parts outside the CDR3, the full variable domain is DSGVTQTPKHLITATGQRVTLRCSPRSGDLSVYWYQQSLDQGLQFLIQYYNGEERAKGNILERFSAQQFPDLHSELNLSSLELGDSALYFCASSVGPFNRALSNQPQHFGDGTRLSIL.

The CDR3 nucleotides read TGTGCCACCAGCCCCGAGCCAGGGGCTACCACAGATACGCAGTATTTT. This translates into CATSPEPGATTDTQYF. The genes are TRBV15 and TRBJ2-3; D perhaps matches TRBD1 (6 bases). V was pared by 5 bases and J by 2 bases, with 17 bases between. Germline V gene sequence: CDR1 LNHNV, CDR2 YYDKDF (reference sequence). This CDR3 is built from 16 residues.

The count of this clone is one. The rearrangement links TRBV5-1 to TRBJ2-1; TRBD2 matches at 13 bases. Trimming removed 1 base from V and 0 bases from J; junction bases left unmatched: 7. The CDR3 contains 19 residues. Per the germline V gene, CDR1 is SGHRS and CDR2 is YFSETQ. The CDR3 reads CASSLTTSGGRRSYNEQFF. CDR3 nucleotide sequence: TGCGCCAGCAGCTTGACGACTAGCGGGGGGCGACGCTCCTACAATGAGCAGTTCTTC.

The rearrangement uses TRBV14 and TRBJ2-7, with 10 bases lining up with TRBD2. The CDR3 has 15 amino acids. The germline CDR1 and CDR2 sequences are SGHDN and FVKESK. With V trimmed by 1 base and J by 4 bases, 4 bases remained unmatched. CDR3 in DNA: TGTGCCAGCAGCCAAGGGCTAGCGGGGGCTTACGAGCAGTACTTC. Translation gives CASSQGLAGAYEQYF.

The chain links TRBV4-1 to TRBJ2-7, with D unresolved. Germline V gene sequence: CDR1 MGHRA, CDR2 YSYEKL. The CDR3 runs 13 residues. V was clipped by 1 base and J by 7 bases, with 11 bases between them. The CDR3 region is CASSQAENWEQYF. CDR3 coding DNA: TGCGCCAGCAGCCAAGCGGAGAACTGGGAGCAGTACTTC.

This clone was counted only a few times. This chain joins TRBV5-1 and TRBJ2-7; TRBD1 aligns across 12 bases. Trimming removed 5 bases from V and 4 bases from J; junction bases left unmatched: 7. The CDR3 extends over 15 amino acids. The V gene's germline CDR1 is SGHRS and CDR2 YFSETQ. CDR3 in amino acids: CASRPRGQGAYEQYF. Here the CDR3 DNA reads TGCGCCAGCAGACCTCGGGGACAGGGGGCTTACGAGCAGTACTTC.

This chain joins TRBV19 and TRBJ1-1; the match to TRBD1 covers 7 bases. CDR1 and CDR2 from the germline V gene are LNHDA and SQIVND (reference sequence). V dropped 5 bases and J dropped 7; count of bases not matched to a gene: 10. This CDR3 comprises 14 residues. The CDR3 DNA reads TGTGCCAGTAGTTCCAACAGGGGCCACGGTGAAGCTTTCTTT. This codes for CASSSNRGHGEAFF.

This chain links TRBV7-5 with TRBJ1-5; the tabulated D call, TRBD1, remains unverified against the DNA. TRBV7-5 is reported as a pseudogene. The CDR3 contains 20 residues. As DNA, the CDR3 is TGTGCCAGAAGCTATGCCGATTTGGGACAGGGGGCGCGGATGGGTTCGCCCCAGCATTTT. This gives the protein CARSYADLGQGARMGSPQHF.

The rearrangement joins TRBV7-2 to TRBJ2-5, with D maybe TRBD2 (5 bases). Trimming shortened V by 5 bases and J by 5 bases, and 12 bases separated the two germline ends. The CDR3 runs to 13 residues. The germline V gene encodes CDR1 SGHTA and CDR2 FQGNSA. CDR3 in amino acids: CASSPGVAETQYF. CDR3 nucleotide sequence: TGTGCCAGCAGCCCCGGGGTTGCGGAGACCCAGTACTTC.

This clone turned up a few times. The V call is TRBV10-3, the J call TRBJ2-7; 9 bases align to TRBD2. Trimming took 10 bases from V and 3 from J; bases not matched to a gene: 7. The germline gives CDR1 ENHRY, CDR2 SYGVKD. This CDR3 region has 13 residues. The CDR3 region is CATIAGEGYEQYF. The CDR3 DNA follows: TGTGCCACTATAGCGGGGGAAGGCTACGAGCAGTACTTC.

This clone occurred once. The chain carries TRBV30 and TRBJ2-2; no reliable D call. CDR1 and CDR2 from the germline V gene are GTSNPN and SVGIG (reference sequence). V lost 0 bases and J 1 base, leaving 3 bases between the germline ends. CDR3 size: 13 residues. The CDR3 DNA sequence: TGTGCCTGGAGTGTACTGAACACCGGGGAGCTGTTTTTT. Encoded protein: CAWSVLNTGELFF.

The V call is TRBV19, the J call TRBJ1-5; the match to TRBD1 covers 8 bases. J gave up 3 bases and V 7 bases, and 17 bases lay outside the gene matches. This CDR3 has 18 residues. In germline, CDR1 is LNHDA, CDR2 SQIVND (reference sequence). The CDR3 DNA is TGTGCCAGTAACCCGTGGGTGGACAGGGAAAGGATCAATCAGCCCCAGCATTTT. Translated, it gives CASNPWVDRERINQPQHF.

This chain connects TRBV3-1 (or the pseudogene TRBV3-2) to TRBJ2-1; TRBD2 agrees at 7 bases. The germline V gene has CDR1 LGHDT and CDR2 YNNKEL (reference sequence). This CDR3 is 16 amino acids long. The trim removed 3 bases at V and 4 bases at J, leaving 9 bases unmatched. CDR3 residues: CASSHRSGAHYNEQFF. The CDR3 DNA reads TGTGCCAGCAGCCATAGAAGCGGGGCCCATTACAATGAGCAGTTCTTC.

This chain connects TRBV19 to TRBJ2-3; 10 bases align to TRBD2. The CDR3 consists of 16 residues. Losses at the gene ends were 5 bases for V and 3 bases for J; bases not matched to a gene: 8. CDR1 and CDR2 from the germline V gene are LNHDA and SQIVND (reference sequence). As DNA, the CDR3 is TGTGCCAGTAGTCGTCCCGCGGGACTAGCGACAGATACGCAGTATTTT. Protein: CASSRPAGLATDTQYF. The variable domain in full, completed from reference TRBV19 and TRBJ2-3, reads DGGITQSPKYLFRKEGQNVTLSCEQNLNHDAMYWYRQDPGQGLRLIYYSQIVNDFQKGDIAEGYSVSREKKESFPLTVTSAQKNPTAFYLCASSRPAGLATDTQYFGPGTRLTVL.

The gene calls are TRBV6-5 and TRBJ1-1; perhaps TRBD1 as D (6 bases). V was trimmed by 6 bases and J by 8 bases, leaving 19 bases between them. The germline gives CDR1 MNHEY, CDR2 SVGAGI. The length of the CDR3 is 14 residues. This CDR3 reads CASSRTQGQGEAFF. The CDR3 DNA reads as TGTGCCAGCAGCCGTACTCAGGGGCAAGGGGAAGCTTTCTTT.

The chain couples TRBV5-1 to TRBJ2-1; weak D call: TRBD2 (6 bases). This CDR3 has 12 residues. Trimming cost V 6 bases and J 9 bases, with 13 bases left between them. Per germline, CDR1 SGHRS and CDR2 YFSETQ. The CDR3 nucleotides are TGCGCCAGCATGGACCTCGGGGGTGAGCAGTTCTTC. This codes for CASMDLGGEQFF.

This clone showed up many times. This chain uses TRBV11-2 with TRBJ1-1; D gene uncertain. The CDR3 runs 13 residues. V was shortened by 5 bases and J by 2 bases, with 9 bases between the two germline ends. The germline CDR1 and CDR2 sequences are SGHAT and FQNNGV. In nucleotides, the CDR3 is TGTGCCAGCAGCCGGCGGGGTAACACTGAAGCTTTCTTT. Protein product: CASSRRGNTEAFF.

The V call is TRBV6-6, the J call TRBJ1-3, with D possibly TRBD1 on 5 matching bases. The V end lost 0 bases, the J end lost 4 bases, and 10 bases lay between the germline ends. The CDR3 is 15 amino acids. CDR1 MNHNY and CDR2 SVGAGI come from the germline V gene (reference sequence). CDR3 nucleotides: TGTGCCAGCAGTTACTCGTCGGGGGGGGGAAACACCATATATTTT. This encodes CASSYSSGGGNTIYF.